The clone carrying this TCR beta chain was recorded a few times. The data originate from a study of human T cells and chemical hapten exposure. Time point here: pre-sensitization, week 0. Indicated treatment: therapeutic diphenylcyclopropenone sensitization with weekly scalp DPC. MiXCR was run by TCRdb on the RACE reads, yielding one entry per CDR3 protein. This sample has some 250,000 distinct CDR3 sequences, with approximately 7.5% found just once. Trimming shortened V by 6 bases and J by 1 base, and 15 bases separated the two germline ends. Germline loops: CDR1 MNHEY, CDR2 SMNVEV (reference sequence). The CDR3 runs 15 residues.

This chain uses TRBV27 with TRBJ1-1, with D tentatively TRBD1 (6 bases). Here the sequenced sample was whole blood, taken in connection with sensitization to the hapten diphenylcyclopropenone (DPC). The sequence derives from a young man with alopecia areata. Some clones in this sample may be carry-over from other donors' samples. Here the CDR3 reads CASRVGQLSNTEAFF. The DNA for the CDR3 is TGTGCCAGCAGAGTCGGACAGCTATCGAACACTGAAGCTTTCTTT.